What follows is one T cell receptor (beta chain) and its context. These data come from a study of blood T cell repertoires in COVID-19. Repertoires were generated with immunoSEQ multiplex PCR, while TCRdb's copy carries only in-frame clones and drops some. The table lists under 75,000 clones, 80% to 90% of them singletons. This CDR3 region has 12 residues. Looked up from germline, CDR1 is SNHLY and CDR2 is FYNNEI. The J segment lost 7 bases and the V segment lost 10 bases, leaving 5 bases of the junction unmatched. The clonotype was recovered from a man aged 50-60 years with acute or convalescent COVID-19. Sequenced sample: peripheral blood. V and J are TRBV2 and TRBJ1-2, with 11 bases identical to TRBD1. In nucleotides, the CDR3 is TGTGCCACCGAGGACAGGGGGCTTGGCTACACCTTC. This translates into CATEDRGLGYTF.